The clone carrying this T cell receptor (beta chain) showed up just a few times. The antigen remains undetermined. The sample belongs to a study of blood T cells in healthy people across ages. Notes on the study in general: Diversity of TCR beta correlated strongly with naive T cell percentage.

The trim removed 5 bases at V and 8 bases at J, leaving 17 bases unmatched. The CDR3 covers 16 residues. Germline V gene lookup returns CDR1 DFQATT and CDR2 SNEGSKA (reference sequence). The use of a sample-barcoded 5' primer and a J-beta primer mix characterized a second PCR of roughly 6 to 11 cycles. TCRdb redid the calling of the 5' RACE reads with MiXCR, one entry per CDR3 protein. The table lists some 1.6 million distinct CDR3 sequences, about 35% of them singletons, with roughly 10% in the top ten. This rearrangement joins TRBV20-1 to TRBJ2-1, with 8 bases lining up with TRBD2. The sequenced sample consisted of blood. This sequence was found in a woman in her twenties or thirties in good health. CDR3 sequence (DNA): TGCAGTGCTCCCGGGTGGGATATCGGGAGGGGTGATGAGCAGTTCTTC. This codes for CSAPGWDIGRGDEQFF.